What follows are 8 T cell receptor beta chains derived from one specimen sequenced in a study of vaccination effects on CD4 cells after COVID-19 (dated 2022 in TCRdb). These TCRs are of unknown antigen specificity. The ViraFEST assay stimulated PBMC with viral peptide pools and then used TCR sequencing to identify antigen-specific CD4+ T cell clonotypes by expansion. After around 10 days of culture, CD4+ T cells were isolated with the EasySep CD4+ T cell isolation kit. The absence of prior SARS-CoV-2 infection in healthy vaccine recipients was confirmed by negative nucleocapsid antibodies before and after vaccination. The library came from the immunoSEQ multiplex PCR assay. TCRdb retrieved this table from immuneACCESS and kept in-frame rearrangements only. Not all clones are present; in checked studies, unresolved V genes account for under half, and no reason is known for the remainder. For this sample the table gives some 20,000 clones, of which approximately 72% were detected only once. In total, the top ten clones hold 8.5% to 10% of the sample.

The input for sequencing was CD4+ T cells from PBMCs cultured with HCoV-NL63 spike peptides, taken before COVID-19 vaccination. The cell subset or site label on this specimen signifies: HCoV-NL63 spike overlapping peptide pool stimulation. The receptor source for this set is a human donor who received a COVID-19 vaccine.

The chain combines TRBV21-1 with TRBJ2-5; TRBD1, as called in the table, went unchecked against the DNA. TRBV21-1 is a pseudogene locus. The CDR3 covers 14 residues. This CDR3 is CASKTTEKQETQYF. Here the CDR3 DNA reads TGTGCCAGCAAAACGACAGAGAAACAAGAGACCCAGTACTTC.

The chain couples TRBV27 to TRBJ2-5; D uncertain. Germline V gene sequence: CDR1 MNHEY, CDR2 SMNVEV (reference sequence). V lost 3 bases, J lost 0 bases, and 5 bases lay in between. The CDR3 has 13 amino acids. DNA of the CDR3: TGTGCCAGCAGTTTTACTTACCAAGAGACCCAGTACTTC. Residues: CASSFTYQETQYF.

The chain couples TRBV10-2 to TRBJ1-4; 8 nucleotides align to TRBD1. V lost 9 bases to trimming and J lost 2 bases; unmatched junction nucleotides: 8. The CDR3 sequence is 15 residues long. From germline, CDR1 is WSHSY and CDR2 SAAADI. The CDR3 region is CARPGQEPTNEKLFF. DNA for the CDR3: TGCGCCAGACCGGGACAGGAGCCGACTAATGAAAAACTGTTTTTT.

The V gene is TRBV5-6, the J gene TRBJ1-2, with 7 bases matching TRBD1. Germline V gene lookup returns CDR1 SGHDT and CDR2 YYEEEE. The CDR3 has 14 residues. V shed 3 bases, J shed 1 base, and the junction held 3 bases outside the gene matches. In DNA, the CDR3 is TGTGCCAGCAGCTCGGGACAGCTTAACTATGGCTACACCTTC. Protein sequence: CASSSGQLNYGYTF.

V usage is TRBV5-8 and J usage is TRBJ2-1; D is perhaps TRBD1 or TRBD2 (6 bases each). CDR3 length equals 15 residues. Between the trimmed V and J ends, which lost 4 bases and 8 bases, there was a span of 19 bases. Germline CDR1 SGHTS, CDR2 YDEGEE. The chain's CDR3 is CASSGPLRGRDEQFF. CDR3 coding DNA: TGTGCCAGCAGCGGGCCACTTCGGGGGCGCGATGAGCAGTTCTTC.

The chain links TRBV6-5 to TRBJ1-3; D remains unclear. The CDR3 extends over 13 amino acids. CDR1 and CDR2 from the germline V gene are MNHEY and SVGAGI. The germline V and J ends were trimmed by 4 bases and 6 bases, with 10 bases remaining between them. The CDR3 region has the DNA TGTGCCAGCAGTTCCTCGATTGAAAACACCATATATTTT. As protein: CASSSSIENTIYF.

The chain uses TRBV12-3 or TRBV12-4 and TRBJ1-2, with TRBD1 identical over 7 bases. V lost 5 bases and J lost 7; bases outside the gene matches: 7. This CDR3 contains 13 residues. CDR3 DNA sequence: TGTGCCAGCAGTGCCGACAGGGCCGGTGGCTACACCTTC. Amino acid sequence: CASSADRAGGYTF.

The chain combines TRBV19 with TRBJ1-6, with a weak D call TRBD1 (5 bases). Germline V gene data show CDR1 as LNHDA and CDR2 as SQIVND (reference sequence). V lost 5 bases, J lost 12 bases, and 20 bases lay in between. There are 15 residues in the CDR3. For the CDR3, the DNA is TGTGCCAGTAGTCCCCCAGGGACGGCCTGGGAACCCCTCCACTTT. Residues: CASSPPGTAWEPLHF.